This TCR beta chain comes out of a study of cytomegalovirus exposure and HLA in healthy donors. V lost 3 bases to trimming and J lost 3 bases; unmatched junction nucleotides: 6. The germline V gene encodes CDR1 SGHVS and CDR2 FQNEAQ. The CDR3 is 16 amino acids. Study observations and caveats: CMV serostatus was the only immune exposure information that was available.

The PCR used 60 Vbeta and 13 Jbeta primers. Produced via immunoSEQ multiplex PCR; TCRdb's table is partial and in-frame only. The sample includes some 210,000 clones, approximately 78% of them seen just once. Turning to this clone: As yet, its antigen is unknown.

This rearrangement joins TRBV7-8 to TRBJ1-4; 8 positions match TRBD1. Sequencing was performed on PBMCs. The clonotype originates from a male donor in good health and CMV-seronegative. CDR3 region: CASSLGLTGANEKLFF. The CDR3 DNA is TGTGCCAGCAGCTTGGGATTGACAGGGGCTAATGAAAAACTGTTTTTT.